The TCR beta chain under discussion was sequenced for a study of graft-versus-host responses after intestinal transplantation. Study-wide context: Grafts that recipients had were multivisceral, liver-intestinal, or isolated intestinal transplants. Recipients uniformly received anti-thymocyte globulin induction, followed by tacrolimus and steroids for about three years.

The CDR3 has 15 amino acids. Germline trimming cut 2 bases from V and 8 bases from J; bases unmatched to any gene: 7. Germline V gives CDR1 SEHNR, CDR2 FQNEAQ (reference sequence). Clones were sequenced by immunoSEQ multiplex PCR, and TCRdb holds only the in-frame ones, with some missing. Among 99,000 or so clones listed, under 95% were seen once. For this clone: Antigen: not known.

Specimen: unstimulated CD8+ T cells sorted from spleen or lymph node cells, collected before transplant. The sequence derives from a human donor who was the organ donor for an intestinal transplant. The chain employs TRBV7-9 and TRBJ2-1, with TRBD2 matching 9 bases. CDR3 bases: TGTGCCAGCAGCTTAATTGGCGGGGGGGCGGATGAGCAGTTCTTC. This translates into CASSLIGGGADEQFF.